This T cell receptor (beta chain) was identified in a study of blood T cell repertoires in COVID-19. Study as a whole: Italy, Spain and the United States were the sources of the convalescent and acute COVID-19 samples. PBMCs, B-cell-depleted T cells, or T cells provided the cDNA or gDNA that made up the material.

V gave up 6 bases and J gave up 4 bases, with 12 bases separating them. The CDR3 sequence is 14 residues long. Germline CDR1 and CDR2: LNHDA and SQIVND (reference sequence). Data came from immunoSEQ multiplex PCR; TCRdb stores just in-frame clones and leaves some out. The table includes 310,000 or so clones, approximately 90% detected once. The sequence was obtained from a woman under 30 who had recovered from COVID-19. The chain recombines TRBV19 with TRBJ1-4; weak D call: TRBD1 (6 bases). The sample was PBMCs or T cells enriched from blood (not recorded which). CDR3 sequence reads: CASRKGQINEKLFF. The CDR3 coding sequence is TGTGCCAGTAGGAAAGGACAGATTAATGAAAAACTGTTTTTT.